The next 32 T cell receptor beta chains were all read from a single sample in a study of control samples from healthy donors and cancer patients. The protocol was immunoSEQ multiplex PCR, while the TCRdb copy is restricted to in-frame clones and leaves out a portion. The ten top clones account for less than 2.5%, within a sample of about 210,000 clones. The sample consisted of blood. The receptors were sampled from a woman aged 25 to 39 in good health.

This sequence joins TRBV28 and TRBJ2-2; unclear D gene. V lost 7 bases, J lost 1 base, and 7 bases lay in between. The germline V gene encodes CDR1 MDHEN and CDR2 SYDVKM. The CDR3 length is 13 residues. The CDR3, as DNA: TGTGCCAGCACCGAACGGAACACCGGGGAGCTGTTTTTT. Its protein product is CASTERNTGELFF.

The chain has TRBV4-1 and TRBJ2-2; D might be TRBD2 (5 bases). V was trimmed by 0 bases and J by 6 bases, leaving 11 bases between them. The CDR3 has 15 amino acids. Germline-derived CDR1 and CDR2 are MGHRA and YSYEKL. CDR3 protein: CASSQEGSGAGELFF. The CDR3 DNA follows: TGCGCCAGCAGCCAAGAGGGCTCCGGGGCCGGGGAGCTGTTTTTT.

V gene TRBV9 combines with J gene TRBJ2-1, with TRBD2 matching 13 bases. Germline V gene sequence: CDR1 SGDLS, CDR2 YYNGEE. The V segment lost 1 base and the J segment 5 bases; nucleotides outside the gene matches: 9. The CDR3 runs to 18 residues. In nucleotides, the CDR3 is TGTGCCAGCAGCGTACTGTCTCGGACTAGCGGGGGCCACAATGAGCAGTTCTTC. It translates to CASSVLSRTSGGHNEQFF.

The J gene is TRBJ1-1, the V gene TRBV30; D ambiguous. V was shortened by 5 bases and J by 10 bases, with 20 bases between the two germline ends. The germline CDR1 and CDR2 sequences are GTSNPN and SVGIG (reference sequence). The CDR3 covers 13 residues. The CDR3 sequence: CAWDSRVGSAAFF. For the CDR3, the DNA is TGTGCCTGGGACTCACGGGTGGGGAGTGCAGCTTTCTTT.

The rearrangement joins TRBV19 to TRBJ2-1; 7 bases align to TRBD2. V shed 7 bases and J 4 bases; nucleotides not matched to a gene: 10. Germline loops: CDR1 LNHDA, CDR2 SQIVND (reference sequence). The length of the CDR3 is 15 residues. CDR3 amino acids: CASTQGGSSYNEQFF. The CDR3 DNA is TGTGCCAGTACCCAGGGAGGGTCAAGTTACAATGAGCAGTTCTTC.

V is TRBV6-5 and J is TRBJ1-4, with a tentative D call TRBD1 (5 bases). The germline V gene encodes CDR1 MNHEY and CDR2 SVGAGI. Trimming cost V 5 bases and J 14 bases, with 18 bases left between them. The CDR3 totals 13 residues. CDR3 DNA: TGTGCCAGCAGTACACGTGACAGTGGGGGTCTGTTTTTT. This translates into CASSTRDSGGLFF.

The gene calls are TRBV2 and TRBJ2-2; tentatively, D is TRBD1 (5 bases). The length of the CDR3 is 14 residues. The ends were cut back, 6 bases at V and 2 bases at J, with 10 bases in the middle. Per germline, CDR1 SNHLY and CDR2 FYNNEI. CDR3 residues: CASSHDRNTGELFF. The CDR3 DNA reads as TGTGCCAGCAGCCACGACAGAAACACCGGGGAGCTGTTTTTT.

As DNA, the CDR3 is TGTGCCAGTAGTCACGGACAGGGGGTAGATACGCAGTATTTT. Translated, it gives CASSHGQGVDTQYF. The rearrangement links TRBV19 to TRBJ2-3, with TRBD1 matching 10 bases. The germline CDR1 and CDR2 sequences are LNHDA and SQIVND (reference sequence). This CDR3 region has 14 residues. The junction had 4 bases not matched to a gene; V was cut back by 5 bases and J by 5 bases.

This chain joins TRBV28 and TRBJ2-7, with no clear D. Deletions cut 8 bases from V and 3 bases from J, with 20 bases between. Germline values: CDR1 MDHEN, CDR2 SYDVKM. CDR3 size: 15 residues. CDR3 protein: CASVTLANLNYEQYF. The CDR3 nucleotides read TGTGCCAGCGTCACGTTGGCCAATCTGAACTACGAGCAGTACTTC.

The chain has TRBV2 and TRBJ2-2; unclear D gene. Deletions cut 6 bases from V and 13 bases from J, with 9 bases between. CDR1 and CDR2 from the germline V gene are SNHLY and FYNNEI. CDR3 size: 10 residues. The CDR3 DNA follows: TGTGCCAGCAGCTACACGTGGCTGTTTTTT. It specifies CASSYTWLFF.

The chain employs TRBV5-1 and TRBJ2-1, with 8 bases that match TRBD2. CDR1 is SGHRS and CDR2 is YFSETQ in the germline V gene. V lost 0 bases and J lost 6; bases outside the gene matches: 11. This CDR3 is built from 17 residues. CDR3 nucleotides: TGCGCCAGCAGCTTGGGCGGACTAGCTACTCGGGCCAATGAGCAGTTCTTC. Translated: CASSLGGLATRANEQFF.

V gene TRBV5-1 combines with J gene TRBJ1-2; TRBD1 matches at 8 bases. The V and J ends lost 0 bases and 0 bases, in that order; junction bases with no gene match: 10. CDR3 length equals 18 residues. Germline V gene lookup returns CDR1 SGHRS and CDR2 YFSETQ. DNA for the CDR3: TGCGCCAGCAGCTTGGCGGTGCAGGGGGCCCAAGCTAACTATGGCTACACCTTC. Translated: CASSLAVQGAQANYGYTF.

The CDR3 DNA is TGTGCCAGCAGCCACCAGGACAGGGTGGAAGGCTACACCTTC. Protein: CASSHQDRVEGYTF. The rearrangement uses TRBV7-2 and TRBJ1-2; 8 bases are shared with TRBD1. CDR1 and CDR2 (germline): SGHTA, FQGNSA. The CDR3 has 14 amino acids. The junction had 10 bases not matched to a gene; V was cut back by 5 bases and J by 8 bases. Combining the CDR3 with reference TRBV7-2 and TRBJ1-2 gives the whole variable domain GAGVSQSPSNKVTEKGKDVELRCDPISGHTALYWYRQSLGQGLEFLIYFQGNSAPDKSGLPSDRFSAERTGGSVSTLTIQRTQQEDSAVYLCASSHQDRVEGYTFGSGTRLTVV.

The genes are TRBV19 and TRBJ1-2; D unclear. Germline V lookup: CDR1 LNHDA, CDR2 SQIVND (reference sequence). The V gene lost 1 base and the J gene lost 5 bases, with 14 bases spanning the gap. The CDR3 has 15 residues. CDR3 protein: CASSIGPETNYGYTF. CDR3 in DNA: TGTGCCAGTAGTATAGGGCCGGAGACAAATTATGGCTACACCTTC.

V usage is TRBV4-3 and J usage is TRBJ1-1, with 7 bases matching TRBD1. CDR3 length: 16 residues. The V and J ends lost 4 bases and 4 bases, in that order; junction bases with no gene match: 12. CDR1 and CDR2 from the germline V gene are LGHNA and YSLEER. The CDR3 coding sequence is TGCGCCAGCAGCCCCGACAGGGTTCCTGGGAGCACTGAAGCTTTCTTT. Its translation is CASSPDRVPGSTEAFF.

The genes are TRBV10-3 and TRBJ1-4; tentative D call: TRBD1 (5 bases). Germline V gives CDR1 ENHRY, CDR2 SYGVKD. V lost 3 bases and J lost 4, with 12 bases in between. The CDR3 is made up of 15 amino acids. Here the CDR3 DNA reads TGTGCCATCAGTGAATCGGGGGGGTTTAATGAAAAACTGTTTTTT. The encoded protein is CAISESGGFNEKLFF.

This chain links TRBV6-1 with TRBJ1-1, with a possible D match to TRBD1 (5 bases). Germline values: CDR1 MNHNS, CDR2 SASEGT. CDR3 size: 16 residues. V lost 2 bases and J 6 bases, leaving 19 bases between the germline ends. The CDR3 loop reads CASSESGGGAGAEAFF. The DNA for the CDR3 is TGTGCCAGCAGTGAATCAGGTGGGGGAGCGGGAGCTGAAGCTTTCTTT.

The CDR3 is CASSYGGRGINEQFF. The CDR3 nucleotides are TGTGCCAGCAGTTACGGCGGGCGGGGAATAAATGAGCAGTTCTTC. V and J are TRBV6-5 and TRBJ2-1, with D perhaps matching TRBD2 (6 bases). Trimming took 2 bases from V and 7 from J, leaving 15 bases between them. This CDR3 comprises 15 residues. Per germline, CDR1 MNHEY and CDR2 SVGAGI.

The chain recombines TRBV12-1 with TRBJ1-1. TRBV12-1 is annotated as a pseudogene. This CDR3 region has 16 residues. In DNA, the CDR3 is TGTGCCAGCAGCTTCCCTGCGGCAGCTCCGAACACTGAAGCTTTCTTT. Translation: CASSFPAAAPNTEAFF.

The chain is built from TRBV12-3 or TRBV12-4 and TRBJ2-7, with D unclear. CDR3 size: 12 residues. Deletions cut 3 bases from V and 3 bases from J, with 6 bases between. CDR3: CASSFSDYEQYF. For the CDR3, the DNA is TGTGCCAGCAGTTTTTCAGACTACGAGCAGTACTTC.

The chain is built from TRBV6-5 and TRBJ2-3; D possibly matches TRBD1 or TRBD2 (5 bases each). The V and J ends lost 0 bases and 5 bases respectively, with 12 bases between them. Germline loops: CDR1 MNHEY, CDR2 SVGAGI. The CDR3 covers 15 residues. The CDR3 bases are TGTGCCAGCAGTTACTCGGGACCCTACGGAGATACGCAGTATTTT. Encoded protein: CASSYSGPYGDTQYF.

The CDR3 coding sequence is TGTGCCATCAGTGAGTTGAGAGCTGGAAACACCATATATTTT. Translated: CAISELRAGNTIYF. The V call is TRBV10-3, the J call TRBJ1-3; D gene uncertain. Germline CDR1 and CDR2: ENHRY and SYGVKD. V was trimmed by 1 base and J by 2 bases, leaving 6 bases between them. This CDR3 region has 14 residues.

Here the CDR3 DNA reads TGTGCCAGCAGTCTCTTTATCAAGAACACTGAAGCTTTCTTT. Translation: CASSLFIKNTEAFF. The chain uses TRBV6-5 and TRBJ1-1; D unclear. Germline CDR1 reads MNHEY; CDR2 reads SVGAGI. The CDR3 is 14 residues long. V lost 5 bases and J lost 1, with 11 bases in between.

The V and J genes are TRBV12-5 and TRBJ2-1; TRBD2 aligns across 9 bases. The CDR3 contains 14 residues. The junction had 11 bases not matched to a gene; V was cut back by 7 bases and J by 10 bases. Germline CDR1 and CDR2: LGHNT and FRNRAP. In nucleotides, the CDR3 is TGTGCTAGTGCCCAATCGACTAGCGGTTTGGAGCAGTTCTTC. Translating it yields CASAQSTSGLEQFF.

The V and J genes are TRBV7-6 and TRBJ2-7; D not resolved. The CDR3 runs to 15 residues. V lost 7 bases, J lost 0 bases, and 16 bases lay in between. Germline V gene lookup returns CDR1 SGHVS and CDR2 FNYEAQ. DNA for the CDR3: TGTGCCAGCACCACCAATGCCGGGTACTCCTACGAGCAGTACTTC. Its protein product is CASTTNAGYSYEQYF. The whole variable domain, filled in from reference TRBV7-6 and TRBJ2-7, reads GAGVSQSPRYKVTKRGQDVALRCDPISGHVSLYWYRQALGQGPEFLTYFNYEAQQDKSGLPNDRFSAERPEGSISTLTIQRTEQRDSAMYRCASTTNAGYSYEQYFGPGTRLTVT.

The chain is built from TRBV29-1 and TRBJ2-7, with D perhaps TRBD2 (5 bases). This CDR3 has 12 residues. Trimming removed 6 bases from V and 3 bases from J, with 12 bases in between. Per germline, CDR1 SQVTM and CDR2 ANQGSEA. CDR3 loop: CSVFLEGYEQYF. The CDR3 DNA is TGCAGCGTCTTTCTCGAGGGCTACGAGCAGTACTTC.

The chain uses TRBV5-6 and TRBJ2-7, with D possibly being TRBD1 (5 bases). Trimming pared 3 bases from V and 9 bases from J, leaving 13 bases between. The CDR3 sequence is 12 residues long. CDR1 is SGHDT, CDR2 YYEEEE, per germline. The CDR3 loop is CASSSTGGAQYF. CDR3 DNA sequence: TGTGCCAGCAGCTCTACAGGTGGTGCGCAGTACTTC.

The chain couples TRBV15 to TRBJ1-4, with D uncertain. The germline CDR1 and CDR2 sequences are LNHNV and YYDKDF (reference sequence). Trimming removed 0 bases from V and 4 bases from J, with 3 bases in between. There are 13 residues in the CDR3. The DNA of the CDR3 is TGTGCCACCAGCAGAGATGATAATGAAAAACTGTTTTTT. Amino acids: CATSRDDNEKLFF.

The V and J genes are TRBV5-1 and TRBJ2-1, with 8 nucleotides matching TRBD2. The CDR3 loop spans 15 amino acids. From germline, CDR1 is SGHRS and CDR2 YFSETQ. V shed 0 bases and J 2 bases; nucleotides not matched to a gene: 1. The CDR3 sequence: CASSLAGGAYNEQFF. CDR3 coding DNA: TGCGCCAGCAGCTTGGCCGGGGGGGCCTACAATGAGCAGTTCTTC.

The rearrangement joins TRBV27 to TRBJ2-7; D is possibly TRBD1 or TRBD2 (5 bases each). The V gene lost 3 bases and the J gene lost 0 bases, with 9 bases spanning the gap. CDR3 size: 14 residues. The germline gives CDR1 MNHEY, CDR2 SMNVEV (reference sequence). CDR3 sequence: CASSLWGSSYEQYF. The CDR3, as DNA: TGTGCCAGCAGTTTGTGGGGGAGCTCCTACGAGCAGTACTTC.

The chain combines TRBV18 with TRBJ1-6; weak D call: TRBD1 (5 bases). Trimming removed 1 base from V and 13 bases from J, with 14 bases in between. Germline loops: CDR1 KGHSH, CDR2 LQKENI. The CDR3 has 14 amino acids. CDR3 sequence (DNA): TGTGCCAGCTCACCACAAGCCTTGGGGGACCCCCTCCACTTT. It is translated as CASSPQALGDPLHF. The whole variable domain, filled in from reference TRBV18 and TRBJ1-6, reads NAGVMQNPRHLVRRRGQEARLRCSPMKGHSHVYWYRQLPEEGLKFMVYLQKENIIDESGMPKERFSAEFPKEGPSILRIQQVVRGDSAAYFCASSPQALGDPLHFGNGTRLTVT.

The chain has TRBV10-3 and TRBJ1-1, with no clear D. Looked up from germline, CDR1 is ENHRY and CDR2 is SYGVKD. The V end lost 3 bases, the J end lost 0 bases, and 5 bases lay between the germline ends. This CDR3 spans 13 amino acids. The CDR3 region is CAISDPLNTEAFF. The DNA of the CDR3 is TGTGCCATCAGTGACCCACTGAACACTGAAGCTTTCTTT.